This TCR beta chain was captured in a study of T cells after yellow fever vaccination. General study points: Just a small share of clonotypes turned up in the CD4 compartment as well as the CD8 compartment. Contaminating bulk clonotypes could be abundant in FACS-sorted repertoires.

This CDR3 comprises 13 residues. V gave up 3 bases and J gave up 9 bases; unmatched junction bases: 6. Germline V gives CDR1 SGHDT, CDR2 YYEEEE. Conversion of TCR transcripts into cDNA relied on 5'RACE template switching, which added a universal primer site and UMIs. One entry per CDR3 protein results from TCRdb running MiXCR on the 5' RACE reads. Of some 550,000 distinct CDR3 sequences listed, about 19% are singletons. Points on this clonotype: Antigen unknown.

The rearrangement uses TRBV5-6 and TRBJ2-1; 7 positions match TRBD2. The source was PBMCs, collected 15 days after the yellow fever booster vaccination. The TCR comes from a man aged 30 to 45 who received the YFV17D yellow fever vaccine. The CDR3 DNA follows: TGTGCCAGCAGCTCGCCTACTAGCGCTGAGCAGTTCTTC. It yields the protein CASSSPTSAEQFF.